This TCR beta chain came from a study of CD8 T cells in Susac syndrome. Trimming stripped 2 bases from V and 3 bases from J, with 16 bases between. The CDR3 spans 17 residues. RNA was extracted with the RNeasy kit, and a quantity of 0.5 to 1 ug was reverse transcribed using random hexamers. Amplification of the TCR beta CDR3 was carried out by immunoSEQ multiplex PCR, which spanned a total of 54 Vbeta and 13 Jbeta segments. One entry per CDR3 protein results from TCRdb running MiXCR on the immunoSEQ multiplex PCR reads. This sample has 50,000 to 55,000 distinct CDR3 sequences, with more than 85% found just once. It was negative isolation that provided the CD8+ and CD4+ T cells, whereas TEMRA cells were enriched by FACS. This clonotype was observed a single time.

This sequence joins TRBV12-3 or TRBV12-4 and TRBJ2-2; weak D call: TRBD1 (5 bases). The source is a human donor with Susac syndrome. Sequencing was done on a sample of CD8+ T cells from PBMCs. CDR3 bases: TGTGCCAGCAGTTTACGAAAGGGGATAAGGTACACCGGGGAGCTGTTTTTT. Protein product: CASSLRKGIRYTGELFF.